These 11 T cell receptor beta chains were sequenced from one sample in a study of radiation and T cells in renal cell carcinoma (TCRdb year 2020). Library prep was done by the immunoSEQ multiplex PCR assay. TCRdb retrieved this table from immuneACCESS and kept in-frame rearrangements only. Not all clones are present; in checked studies, unresolved V genes account for under half, and no reason is known for the remainder. The sample table records over 85,000 clones; around four fifths of these occur just once. The leading ten clones occupy approximately 9.6% of the sample. This specimen's time point label, per the study, means: blood 4 weeks post-SBRT, at nephrectomy. The meaning of the sample's treatment or condition label: 15 Gy SBRT to primary tumor, nephrectomy 4 weeks later. Sample: blood, taken from a patient whose treatment included radiotherapy and nephrectomy. These receptors originate from a man in his forties or fifties with renal cell carcinoma.

The chain combines TRBV9 with TRBJ2-1; 9 nucleotides agree with TRBD2. V gave up 4 bases and J gave up 3 bases; unmatched junction bases: 5. This CDR3 is built from 15 residues. CDR1 SGDLS and CDR2 YYNGEE come from the germline V gene. The CDR3 here is CASSPRLADYNEQFF. For the CDR3, the DNA is TGTGCCAGCAGCCCCAGACTAGCGGACTACAATGAGCAGTTCTTC.

V usage is TRBV6-1 and J usage is TRBJ2-7; 8 nucleotides align to TRBD1. V lost 8 bases, J lost 3 bases, and 9 bases stayed unmatched. The V gene's germline CDR1 is MNHNS and CDR2 SASEGT. The CDR3 loop spans 14 amino acids. The CDR3 protein is CASSGQGAFYEQYF. The DNA of the CDR3 is TGTGCCAGCTCGGGGCAGGGGGCTTTCTACGAGCAGTACTTC.

The J gene is TRBJ2-1, the V gene TRBV28, with 11 bases aligning to TRBD1. Trimming removed 6 bases from V and 6 bases from J; junction bases left unmatched: 10. The CDR3 has 16 residues. Germline assignment: CDR1 MDHEN and CDR2 SYDVKM. The CDR3 here is CASRQAGDRGSNEQFF. The DNA of the CDR3 is TGTGCCAGCAGACAAGCAGGGGACAGGGGGTCCAATGAGCAGTTCTTC.

This rearrangement joins TRBV6-5 to TRBJ1-1; 7 bases line up with TRBD1. V was clipped by 5 bases and J by 1 base; unmatched bases: 7. CDR1 is MNHEY, CDR2 SVGAGI, per germline. This CDR3 is built from 15 residues. The CDR3 DNA reads as TGTGCCAGCAGTAAGACAGGGCCGTGGAACACTGAAGCTTTCTTT. Encoded protein: CASSKTGPWNTEAFF.

The chain joins TRBV28 to TRBJ2-3; TRBD2 is a possible D gene (6 bases). Germline assignment: CDR1 MDHEN and CDR2 SYDVKM. The CDR3 runs to 13 residues. Trimming cost V 6 bases and J 6 bases, with 13 bases left between them. CDR3 DNA: TGTGCCAGCAGGGACTACCTGACGGATACGCAGTATTTT. It is translated as CASRDYLTDTQYF.

The rearrangement links TRBV7-2 to TRBJ1-6; no firm D call. The V and J ends lost 2 bases and 10 bases respectively, with 18 bases between them. CDR1 SGHTA and CDR2 FQGNSA come from the germline V gene. This CDR3 spans 16 amino acids. As DNA, the CDR3 is TGTGCCAGCAGCTTATTCTCTAAGGGCGCCGGATCACCCCTCCACTTT. As protein: CASSLFSKGAGSPLHF. The complete variable domain, with remaining parts taken from reference TRBV7-2 and TRBJ1-6, reads GAGVSQSPSNKVTEKGKDVELRCDPISGHTALYWYRQSLGQGLEFLIYFQGNSAPDKSGLPSDRFSAERTGGSVSTLTIQRTQQEDSAVYLCASSLFSKGAGSPLHFGNGTRLTVT.

V is TRBV2 and J is TRBJ2-2, with D unclear. Germline V CDR1 and CDR2: SNHLY, FYNNEI. The V end lost 0 bases, the J end lost 8 bases, and 10 bases lay between the germline ends. The CDR3 totals 14 residues. The CDR3 coding sequence is TGTGCCAGCAGTGAAGCGCTTTTGAGGGGGGAGCTGTTTTTT. Encoded protein: CASSEALLRGELFF.

The chain is built from TRBV18 and TRBJ1-6, with D uncertain. Germline-derived CDR1 and CDR2 are KGHSH and LQKENI. CDR3 length: 16 amino acids. V lost 3 bases and J lost 0, with 9 bases in between. In DNA form, the CDR3 reads TGTGCCAGCTCACCTAGTTCAAGCTCCTATAATTCACCCCTCCACTTT. Its translation: CASSPSSSSYNSPLHF.

With respect to this clone: Compared with germline, one end of the junction differs, possibly owing to a read error. V usage is TRBV7-7 and J usage is TRBJ2-3; D possibly corresponds to TRBD2 (6 bases). The germline CDR1 and CDR2 sequences are SSHAT and FNYEAQ (reference sequence). There are 13 residues in the CDR3. Here the CDR3 reads CASSLAEGDTQYF. CDR3 in DNA: TGTGCTAGCAGCTTAGCGGAAGGAGATACGCAGTATTTT.

V and J are TRBV30 and TRBJ2-3; possibly TRBD1 for D (6 bases). The CDR3 contains 15 residues. The V gene lost 4 bases and the J gene lost 4 bases, with 18 bases spanning the gap. In germline, CDR1 is GTSNPN, CDR2 SVGIG (reference sequence). The CDR3 DNA sequence: TGTGCCTGGACCAGGGGTGGGCGGAGCGCAGATACGCAGTATTTT. Protein sequence: CAWTRGGRSADTQYF.

This chain joins TRBV10-3 and TRBJ2-7; TRBD1 matches at 8 bases. The CDR3 spans 13 residues. Germline trimming cut 8 bases from V and 6 bases from J; bases unmatched to any gene: 9. CDR1 ENHRY and CDR2 SYGVKD come from the germline V gene. CDR3 sequence: CAIGQGYGVEQYF. CDR3 sequence (DNA): TGTGCCATCGGACAGGGATACGGGGTCGAGCAGTACTTC.